The entry that follows covers one T cell receptor (beta chain) sequence. This clonotype was counted only a few times. It has no known antigen specificity. No much larger clonotype is one base removed from it; base qualities were not supplied. The data were produced on an Illumina HiSeq 2500. TCR beta libraries were prepared by quantitative 5'-RACE with molecular barcodes. Under the source paper's analysis protocol: Disease-linked TCR variants were identified with a new computational method built on a probabilistic model of VDJ rearrangement. TCRdb reprocessed the public reads (quality trimming at Q25 with fastp, clone calling with MiXCR) and kept in-frame beta chains. All rows with the same CDR3 protein become a single entry with the most common DNA and genes. Clone size and V and J calls follow TCRdb, not the original study. This sample holds around 480,000 distinct CDR3 sequences; under 20% were observed only once. 0.85% to 1.3% of the sample is held by the ten biggest clonotypes.

The CDR3 runs 19 residues from the cysteine to the phenylalanine. Only the CDR3 portion is preserved as DNA: 57 bases, with reading frame beginning at the first base. The germline V and J ends show losses of 5 bases and 1 base respectively, and no gene match explains 14 bases of the junction. Sequences SGHAT (CDR1) and FQNNGV (CDR2) are obtained from the germline V gene. The sample is drawn from a study of CD8 T cells in ankylosing spondylitis (dated by TCRdb to 2016 to 2017). A note on the overall study: To find TCR variants linked to disease, the study profiled T cell receptor beta repertoires in ankylosing spondylitis patients and healthy donors. Peripheral blood samples were taken, and synovial fluid was additionally collected from ankylosing spondylitis patients. The full study cohort comprised roughly 24 ankylosing spondylitis patients and 110 or so healthy donors. Study-level results and caveats: The disease-linked clones showed a CD8+ phenotype and occurred at relatively low frequencies in peripheral blood. The disease-linked clones were reported as significantly enriched in matched synovial fluid samples from ankylosing spondylitis patients. Some motif variants were previously reported in synovial fluid and blood of reactive arthritis patients, suggesting common disease-initiation mechanisms. A TCR beta motif of several highly homologous amino acid variants appeared characteristic of blood from ankylosing spondylitis patients.

The source is a male donor with ankylosing spondylitis. Sample: blood, either unsorted or a sorted T cell fraction (not recorded which). Here the chain combines TRBV11-2 and TRBJ2-7; a stretch of 13 junction bases matches TRBD2. Here is the DNA: TGTGCCAGCAGCCAACCCCCGCGACTAGCGGGAGGTTTTTCCTACGAGCAGTACTTC. Translated, this is CASSQPPRLAGGFSYEQYF.